This TCR beta chain was recovered during a study of cytomegalovirus exposure and HLA in healthy donors. For the study at large: A previous analysis identified approximately 110 million unique TCR beta sequences derived from around 200 million T cells. Study observations and caveats: While the bulk of TCR sequences proved rare, some public TCRs turned up in many donors. The authors enumerated roughly 180 TCR beta chains as linked to cytomegalovirus.

With regard to this clone: The target antigen is unknown.

The study ran its PCR with 60 Vbeta and 13 Jbeta primers. Methods used by the authors: A follow-up analysis tallied 86 million or so unique TCR beta chains, roughly 11 million shared. TCRdb's copy holds only in-frame clones and misses some; the assay was immunoSEQ multiplex PCR. D and trimming come from the DNA, and the V and J calls and clone size come from that table. The data show 150,000 to 200,000 clones, with around three quarters seen just once and about 2% held by the top ten. Sequenced sample: PBMCs. The origin of this receptor is a woman aged 45-60 years in good health and CMV-seronegative.

The CDR3 spells CASKPDRGNQPQHF. The CDR3 region has the DNA TGTGCCAGTAAACCGGACAGGGGGAATCAGCCCCAGCATTTT. The V call is TRBV19, the J call TRBJ1-5; 10 bases are shared with TRBD1. V trimming: 7 bases; J trimming: 4 bases; junction bases outside the gene matches: 4. Germline loops: CDR1 LNHDA, CDR2 SQIVND (reference sequence). The CDR3 length is 14 residues.